A selection of T cell receptor beta chains follows, all from one sample in a study of cytomegalovirus exposure and HLA in healthy donors. Here immunoSEQ multiplex PCR was the method, and the copy in TCRdb shows in-frame clones only, minus some. This sample has around 45,000 clones, with about half found just once. The sequenced sample was PBMCs. These receptors all come from a man aged 55 to 70 in good health and CMV-seronegative. Each CDR3 is given with its conserved first and last residue. D genes are given only for firm matches.

D	V	CDR3
TRBD1	TRBV23-1	CASSQPRGTGGPQPQHF
.	TRBV28	CASSPRLANNQPQHF
TRBD2	TRBV10-3	CAISERPSGDLSHEQYF
TRBD1	TRBV11-2	CASSLDPGQGNEQYF
TRBD2	TRBV4-1	CASSQFVTSGGSSYNEQFF
TRBD1	TRBV28	CASSLLGQPNYGYTF
TRBD1	TRBV6-6	CASSYSGTGVETQYF
.	TRBV5-1	CASSPLGGQETQYF
.	TRBV19	CASTQTGTQETQYF
.	TRBV2	CASRERVNSYEQYF
TRBD1	TRBV2	CASSAEGQGAQPQHF
TRBD1	TRBV10-3	CAIRGTESSYNEQFF
.	TRBV7-2	CASSLASPGEQYF
.	TRBV7-7	CATGGQMNTEAFF
TRBD1	TRBV2	CASSAGQTIPYGYTF
.	TRBV9	CASSPGRTRLRNEQFF
TRBD2	TRBV5-6	CASSPLAGAQYF
TRBD2	TRBV30	CAWTATSGSYNEQFF
.	TRBV18	CASSPRQNTGELFF
TRBD1	TRBV10-3	CASGTGTGGVSGYTF
.	TRBV5-4	CASSLPGELAPSTDTQYF
.	TRBV5-6	CASSLVGVGEQFF
.	TRBV10-1	CASREQAVGRAFF
.	TRBV28	CASSFLGERGYTF
.	TRBV29-1	CSVKSGGHEQYF
TRBD2	TRBV29-1	CSVEEGEGLSYNEQFF
TRBD1	TRBV6-5	CASTGTVIYGYTF
TRBD1	TRBV27	CASSPPGGNYGYTF
TRBD1	TRBV28	CASSLGGQNYGYTF
.	TRBV30	CAWSAATNEKLFF
TRBD2	TRBV5-4	CASSVAGGPSTDTQYF
TRBD1	TRBV2	CASSEATGAHEQYF
TRBD1	TRBV5-4	CASSLEGQGRGNTIYF
TRBD1	TRBV18	CASSPLGQGDEKLFF
TRBD2	TRBV28	CASSSVGRLRREQYF
TRBD1	TRBV18	CASSPMTGSNTEAFF
TRBD2	TRBV18	CASSKNPGTSGRAPYEQYF
TRBD2	TRBV6-1	CASQKIAGDNEQFF
.	TRBV5-1	CASSSPSIPNTQYF
.	TRBV2	CASSGGSVGNQPQHF